This T cell receptor (beta chain) appears in the sequencing data of a study of human T cells and chemical hapten exposure. This clonotype was observed a handful of times. Its antigen is not known. One entry per CDR3 protein, called by TCRdb with MiXCR from the RACE reads. The table has 150,000 to 200,000 distinct CDR3 sequences, approximately 20% seen once. CDR3 length: 14 amino acids. CDR1 is LGHNT and CDR2 is FRNRAP in the germline V gene. V was pared by 6 bases and J by 3 bases, with 12 bases between. Regarding the study as a whole: Expanded TCRs made up significantly more big CDR3 similarity clusters than controls did.

Time point reported: patch test 1, 2 weeks after DPC sensitization. The sample's treatment: therapeutic diphenylcyclopropenone sensitization with weekly scalp DPC. This specimen consisted of whole blood, obtained in connection with sensitization to the hapten diphenylcyclopropenone (DPC). The rearrangement joins TRBV12-5 to TRBJ1-5; D is uncertain. The origin of this receptor is a woman aged 45-65 years with alopecia areata. Some clones in this sample may be carry-over from other donors' samples. The DNA of the CDR3 is TGTGCTAGTGGCAGCCACAGTTTCAATCAGCCCCAGCATTTT. This encodes CASGSHSFNQPQHF.